A single sample is the source of the 22 T cell receptor beta chains below, sequenced in a study of OX40 agonist ivuxolimab in advanced cancers. Sequencing used immunoSEQ multiplex PCR; TCRdb keeps in-frame clones, though not all of them. The table lists 57,000 or so clones, 84% of them singletons. Sequences were derived from CD4+ or CD8+ T cells sorted from blood, sampled in a trial of the OX40 agonist ivuxolimab. The receptors come from an adult with an advanced solid tumor such as melanoma, head and neck, liver or kidney cancer.

This CDR3 reads CASRYRTGVHEQFF. The CDR3 DNA reads as TGTGCCAGCAGATATAGGACAGGGGTGCATGAGCAGTTCTTC. The J gene is TRBJ2-1, the V gene TRBV6-5, with TRBD1 identical over 9 bases. Germline V gene lookup returns CDR1 MNHEY and CDR2 SVGAGI. The CDR3 is 14 residues long. The ends lost 6 bases at V and 8 bases at J; junction bases unmatched: 8.

This chain links TRBV19 with TRBJ2-1, with D perhaps given as TRBD1 or TRBD2 (5 bases each). The V end lost 4 bases, the J end lost 4 bases, and 8 bases lay between the germline ends. CDR1 and CDR2 from the germline V gene are LNHDA and SQIVND (reference sequence). The CDR3 contains 13 residues. The CDR3 coding sequence is TGTGCCAGTAGTAGACAGCGGTACAATGAGCAGTTCTTC. It yields the protein CASSRQRYNEQFF.

The chain uses TRBV2 and TRBJ1-5, with 7 bases that match TRBD1. The V and J ends lost 6 bases and 7 bases, in that order; junction bases with no gene match: 3. Per the germline V gene, CDR1 is SNHLY and CDR2 is FYNNEI. This CDR3 is built from 12 residues. Here the CDR3 DNA reads TGTGCCAGCAGCACAGGGGTCCAGCCCCAGCATTTT. Protein: CASSTGVQPQHF.

The chain employs TRBV5-1 and TRBJ2-2, with D maybe TRBD1 (6 bases). CDR3 size: 15 residues. Trimming shortened V by 6 bases and J by 0 bases, and 12 bases separated the two germline ends. CDR1 is SGHRS, CDR2 YFSETQ, per germline. The CDR3 DNA sequence: TGCGCCAGCAAAAGAGGGACATCGAACACCGGGGAGCTGTTTTTT. This gives the protein CASKRGTSNTGELFF.

V usage is TRBV11-2 and J usage is TRBJ1-2, with 7 bases matching TRBD1. Germline CDR1 SGHAT, CDR2 FQNNGV. The CDR3 is made up of 15 amino acids. The V gene end was trimmed by 6 bases and the J gene end by 5 bases; junction bases not matched to a gene: 12. The CDR3 nucleotides read TGTGCCAGCAGAGAGGGACAGCTTTCTCTTTATGGCTACACCTTC. It yields the protein CASREGQLSLYGYTF.

The chain has TRBV6-1 and TRBJ2-7, with TRBD2 matching over 9 bases. Germline CDR1 MNHNS, CDR2 SASEGT. This CDR3 comprises 14 residues. J lost 3 bases, V lost 4 bases, and 4 bases had no gene match. CDR3: CASSVRLAVYEQYF. The CDR3 DNA sequence: TGTGCCAGCAGTGTTCGACTAGCGGTCTACGAGCAGTACTTC.

The rearrangement uses TRBV19 and TRBJ2-2, with D possibly called TRBD1 or TRBD2 (5 bases each). The CDR3 is 16 amino acids. The V end lost 4 bases, the J end lost 4 bases, and 16 bases lay between the germline ends. CDR1 and CDR2 (germline): LNHDA, SQIVND (reference sequence). The CDR3 region is CASSTRGAQGTGELFF. Written as DNA, the CDR3 is TGTGCCAGTAGTACCCGAGGGGCGCAAGGCACCGGGGAGCTGTTTTTT.

The CDR3 DNA reads as TGTGCCAGCAGTGCTCCACGCGGGACAGGGGGAGGAAAACTGTTTTTT. It translates to CASSAPRGTGGGKLFF. The rearrangement joins TRBV2 to TRBJ1-4, with 11 bases lining up with TRBD1. This CDR3 has 16 residues. V lost 4 bases and J lost 10; bases outside the gene matches: 11. Germline CDR1 SNHLY, CDR2 FYNNEI.

V is TRBV18 and J is TRBJ2-7; 7 bases match TRBD2. V gave up 4 bases and J gave up 6 bases; unmatched junction bases: 9. CDR1 and CDR2 from the germline V gene are KGHSH and LQKENI. CDR3 size: 14 residues. The CDR3 reads CASSLAGAPGEQYF. CDR3 nucleotide sequence: TGTGCCAGCTCACTGGCGGGAGCCCCGGGCGAGCAGTACTTC.

This clone has only one observation. V usage is TRBV18 and J usage is TRBJ1-3; TRBD1 matches 11 bases. Unmatched junction bases numbered 0, after V lost 3 bases and J lost 2 bases. Germline V lookup: CDR1 KGHSH, CDR2 LQKENI. The CDR3 is 15 residues long. CDR3 nucleotide sequence: TGTGCCAGCTCACCGGGACAGGGGGCTGGAAACACCATATATTTT. As protein: CASSPGQGAGNTIYF.

The table lists this clone with a count of one. This sequence joins TRBV7-9 and TRBJ1-2; the D gene is possibly TRBD1 (6 bases). In germline, CDR1 is SEHNR, CDR2 FQNEAQ (reference sequence). With 4 bases removed from V and 5 bases from J, the gap between germline ends came to 14 bases. CDR3 length: 14 residues. This CDR3 is CASSSRGGYYGYTF. The CDR3 DNA reads as TGTGCCAGCAGCTCTAGGGGGGGTTATTATGGCTACACCTTC.

This sequence joins TRBV6-6 and TRBJ2-1; 8 bases agree with TRBD2. Germline CDR1 is MNHNY and CDR2 is SVGAGI (reference sequence). The CDR3 contains 14 residues. Trimming took 2 bases from V and 8 from J; bases not matched to a gene: 5. The CDR3 protein is CASSYGRGAYEQFF. The DNA for the CDR3 is TGTGCCAGCAGTTACGGGCGGGGGGCATATGAGCAGTTCTTC.

The genes are TRBV5-8 and TRBJ1-2; D is unclear. V gave up 1 base and J gave up 7 bases, with 8 bases separating them. Looked up from germline, CDR1 is SGHTS and CDR2 is YDEGEE. The CDR3 consists of 12 residues. Here the CDR3 DNA reads TGTGCCAGCAGCTTGCGGACGATTGGCTACACCTTC. As protein: CASSLRTIGYTF.

As DNA, the CDR3 is TGTGCCAGCAGTTTTGTCCGACTAGCGGCAGAAGACAATGAGCAGTTCTTC. Protein: CASSFVRLAAEDNEQFF. The gene calls are TRBV28 and TRBJ2-1, with TRBD2 matching 9 bases. After removal of 3 bases from V and 5 bases from J, the junction contained 11 bases not matched to a gene. Germline CDR1 is MDHEN and CDR2 is SYDVKM. This CDR3 region has 17 residues.

This chain uses TRBV6-5 with TRBJ2-1; 8 bases agree with TRBD1. CDR1 MNHEY and CDR2 SVGAGI come from the germline V gene. The CDR3 length is 16 residues. Trimming took 0 bases from V and 6 from J; bases not matched to a gene: 7. The CDR3, as DNA: TGTGCCAGCAGTTACTCCGGACAGGGCTCCACCAATGAGCAGTTCTTC. As protein: CASSYSGQGSTNEQFF.

This clone was counted once. The genes are TRBV7-8 and TRBJ2-7; tentative D call: TRBD2 (5 bases). CDR1 is SGHVS and CDR2 is FQNEAQ in the germline V gene. Trimming took off 6 bases at V and 6 bases at J, with 21 bases between the two ends. The CDR3 is made up of 15 amino acids. The CDR3 is CASRERPTLPGEQYF. As DNA, the CDR3 is TGTGCCAGCAGGGAGCGGCCCACCCTACCAGGCGAGCAGTACTTC.

The chain couples TRBV6-5 to TRBJ1-2, with unresolved D. The V end was cut by 8 bases, the J end by 5 bases, with 18 bases between. The germline CDR1 and CDR2 sequences are MNHEY and SVGAGI. The CDR3 sequence is 14 residues long. CDR3 DNA sequence: TGTGCCAGCCGCCCGGAGGCGGCCCAGTATGGCTACACCTTC. Translation: CASRPEAAQYGYTF.

The chain is built from TRBV6-6 and TRBJ1-5; D remains unclear. The germline V gene has CDR1 MNHNY and CDR2 SVGAGI (reference sequence). The CDR3 spans 13 residues. Trimming removed 2 bases from V and 0 bases from J, with 2 bases in between. CDR3 amino acids: CASSYNSNQPQHF. The CDR3 bases are TGTGCCAGCAGTTACAATAGCAATCAGCCCCAGCATTTT.

V and J are TRBV6-6 and TRBJ2-5, with 9 bases matching TRBD1. With V trimmed by 2 bases and J by 6 bases, 4 bases remained unmatched. Looked up from germline, CDR1 is MNHNY and CDR2 is SVGAGI (reference sequence). The CDR3 runs 14 residues. DNA for the CDR3: TGTGCCAGCAGTTACCGACAGGGGGATAAGACCCAGTACTTC. This translates into CASSYRQGDKTQYF.

The V and J genes are TRBV2 and TRBJ2-5, with D possibly TRBD2 on 5 matching bases. The CDR3 covers 14 residues. Trimming took off 7 bases at V and 1 base at J, with 13 bases between the two ends. The germline V gene has CDR1 SNHLY and CDR2 FYNNEI. The CDR3 is CASTREPLQETQYF. The CDR3 nucleotides read TGTGCCAGCACCCGGGAACCCCTCCAAGAGACCCAGTACTTC.

This clone was seen a single time. The chain couples TRBV7-9 to TRBJ1-3, with D tentatively TRBD1 (5 bases). V was cut by 5 bases and J by 0 bases, with 14 bases left in between. Per germline, CDR1 SEHNR and CDR2 FQNEAQ (reference sequence). The CDR3 loop spans 16 amino acids. CDR3 bases: TGTGCCAGCAGCCCGCTGTGGAGGGGCTCTGGAAACACCATATATTTT. This translates into CASSPLWRGSGNTIYF.

Only one count was recorded for this clone. V is TRBV19 and J is TRBJ2-1; 8 bases are shared with TRBD2. Unmatched junction bases numbered 7, after V lost 5 bases and J lost 4 bases. The CDR3 length is 15 residues. The germline CDR1 and CDR2 sequences are LNHDA and SQIVND (reference sequence). In nucleotides, the CDR3 is TGTGCCAGTAGTCCCGGGGGGGACCGTTACAATGAGCAGTTCTTC. Translation: CASSPGGDRYNEQFF.